Below, 25 T cell receptor beta chains from the same sample are listed, as sequenced in a study of cytomegalovirus exposure and HLA in healthy donors. The PCR was carried out with 60 Vbeta primers and 13 Jbeta primers. Method: immunoSEQ multiplex PCR; TCRdb's copy keeps in-frame clones and lacks some. The table records over 110,000 clones, around three quarters of them present only once. Sequenced: PBMCs. The receptors were gathered from a woman between 35 and 50 years old in good health and CMV-seropositive.

This clone was picked up a small number of times. V and J are TRBV5-1 and TRBJ1-3, with a weak D call TRBD1 (6 bases). The CDR3 sequence is 16 residues long. V lost 0 bases and J 3 bases, leaving 13 bases between the germline ends. Germline lookup yields CDR1 SGHRS and CDR2 YFSETQ. The CDR3: CASSLAQGGSGNTIYF. DNA of the CDR3: TGCGCCAGCAGCTTGGCGCAAGGGGGTAGTGGAAACACCATATATTTT.

This sequence joins TRBV18 and TRBJ1-4; D remains unclear. The ends were cut back, 0 bases at V and 11 bases at J, with 10 bases in the middle. CDR1 KGHSH and CDR2 LQKENI come from the germline V gene. The CDR3 length is 13 residues. Written as DNA, the CDR3 is TGTGCCAGCTCACCACCGGCTGGGGAGAAACTGTTTTTT. The encoded protein is CASSPPAGEKLFF.

CDR3 sequence: CASSLGTTKTDTQYF. DNA of the CDR3: TGTGCCAGCAGCCTCGGGACTACGAAGACAGATACGCAGTATTTT. The chain has TRBV7-6 and TRBJ2-3; 7 nucleotides align to TRBD2. The germline CDR1 and CDR2 sequences are SGHVS and FNYEAQ. This CDR3 has 15 residues. The J segment lost 3 bases and the V segment lost 5 bases, leaving 8 bases of the junction unmatched.

In regard to this clone: The same CDR3 can be traced to other DNA sequences in this sample. The chain recombines TRBV7-2 with TRBJ2-3; 9 bases match TRBD2. This CDR3 has 16 amino acids. Germline V gene sequence: CDR1 SGHTA, CDR2 FQGNSA. V gave up 5 bases and J gave up 2 bases; unmatched junction bases: 8. CDR3 DNA: TGTGCCAGCAGCGGCCGACTAGCGGACCTCACAGATACGCAGTATTTT. It yields the protein CASSGRLADLTDTQYF.

In this sample, this clone turned up a few times. V and J are TRBV2 and TRBJ2-1; no clear D. V was cut by 7 bases and J by 0 bases, with 10 bases left in between. The CDR3 spans 14 residues. Per germline, CDR1 SNHLY and CDR2 FYNNEI. As DNA, the CDR3 is TGTGCCAGCAAGCGCCTTTACTCCTACAATGAGCAGTTCTTC. This encodes CASKRLYSYNEQFF. Looking up the rest from reference TRBV2 and TRBJ2-1 gives the full variable domain: EPEVTQTPSHQVTQMGQEVILRCVPISNHLYFYWYRQILGQKVEFLVSFYNNEISEKSEIFDDQFSVERPDGSNFTLKIRSTKLEDSAMYFCASKRLYSYNEQFFGPGTRLTVL.

The genes are TRBV7-9 and TRBJ2-7; 10 nucleotides line up with TRBD1. Germline V gene data show CDR1 as SEHNR and CDR2 as FQNEAQ (reference sequence). The CDR3 is 15 amino acids. V shed 2 bases and J 5 bases; nucleotides not matched to a gene: 6. The CDR3 here is CASSLNDRGPHEQYF. The CDR3 DNA is TGTGCCAGCAGCTTAAACGACAGGGGGCCCCACGAGCAGTACTTC.

The chain combines TRBV7-8 with TRBJ2-3; possibly TRBD2 for D (6 bases). Per germline, CDR1 SGHVS and CDR2 FQNEAQ. With 5 bases removed from V and 1 base from J, the gap between germline ends came to 19 bases. The length of the CDR3 is 17 residues. This CDR3 is CASSPRVASARTDTQYF. CDR3 nucleotide sequence: TGTGCCAGCAGCCCCCGCGTGGCTAGCGCCCGCACAGATACGCAGTATTTT. The full variable domain, with the rest looked up from reference TRBV7-8 and TRBJ2-3, is GAGVSQSPRYKVAKRGQDVALRCDPISGHVSLFWYQQALGQGPEFLTYFQNEAQLDKSGLPSDRFFAERPEGSVSTLKIQRTQQEDSAVYLCASSPRVASARTDTQYFGPGTRLTVL.

V usage is TRBV5-4 and J usage is TRBJ2-6, with TRBD1 matching over 12 bases. This CDR3 has 17 amino acids. V lost 0 bases to trimming and J lost 5 bases; unmatched junction nucleotides: 3. CDR1 and CDR2 from the germline V gene are SGHNT and YYREEE (reference sequence). The CDR3 nucleotides read TGTGCCAGCAGCTTGGGGGGACAGGGGGCTTGGGCCAACGTCCTGACTTTC. Amino acid sequence: CASSLGGQGAWANVLTF.

The rearrangement links TRBV18 to TRBJ2-7, with a weak D call TRBD2 (6 bases). This CDR3 region has 14 residues. The germline V and J ends were trimmed by 3 bases and 3 bases, with 12 bases remaining between them. The germline V gene has CDR1 KGHSH and CDR2 LQKENI. CDR3 residues: CASSPRRVDYEQYF. CDR3 coding DNA: TGTGCCAGCTCACCGCGGAGGGTAGACTACGAGCAGTACTTC.

The chain joins TRBV28 to TRBJ2-7; D is unresolved. The CDR3 runs to 11 residues. Germline lookup yields CDR1 MDHEN and CDR2 SYDVKM. The ends were cut back, 3 bases at V and 4 bases at J, with 4 bases in the middle. The DNA for the CDR3 is TGTGCCAGCAGTTTCAGATACGAGCAGTACTTC. This gives the protein CASSFRYEQYF.

The chain joins TRBV11-3 to TRBJ2-1; D uncertain. V lost 0 bases to trimming and J lost 6 bases, with 9 bases between them. The CDR3 has 14 residues. Germline CDR1 reads SGHNT; CDR2 reads YENEEA. The CDR3 DNA follows: TGTGCCAGCAGCTTAGAGGAACTATTCAATGAGCAGTTCTTC. Its translation is CASSLEELFNEQFF.

The chain employs TRBV10-3 and TRBJ1-2, with D possibly being TRBD1 (6 bases). The CDR3 has 15 residues. V lost 2 bases to trimming and J lost 3 bases, with 13 bases between them. CDR1 and CDR2 from the germline V gene are ENHRY and SYGVKD. The CDR3, as DNA: TGTGCCATCAGTGAGGCAATGGGGGCGGACTATGGCTACACCTTC. Protein: CAISEAMGADYGYTF.

The V and J genes are TRBV19 and TRBJ2-2; 11 nucleotides align to TRBD2. Germline assignment: CDR1 LNHDA and CDR2 SQIVND (reference sequence). The CDR3 loop spans 17 amino acids. V gave up 5 bases and J gave up 7 bases; unmatched junction bases: 12. The CDR3 coding sequence is TGTGCCAGTAGTCGACATAGCGGGAGGGCTGAGGTCGGGGAGCTGTTTTTT. This codes for CASSRHSGRAEVGELFF.

This rearrangement joins TRBV11-3 to TRBJ2-5; 8 bases agree with TRBD2. Trimming cost V 5 bases and J 3 bases; bases outside gene matches: 17. CDR1 SGHNT and CDR2 YENEEA come from the germline V gene. This CDR3 region has 18 residues. The CDR3 DNA follows: TGTGCCAGCAGCCGACCGGGAAGTGGTAGCGGGACAAAAGAGACCCAGTACTTC. Translation: CASSRPGSGSGTKETQYF.

This clone was found once. The chain uses TRBV6-1 and TRBJ2-5; 7 positions agree with TRBD2. The CDR3 is made up of 15 amino acids. The V gene end was trimmed by 4 bases and the J gene end by 5 bases; junction bases not matched to a gene: 10. The germline gives CDR1 MNHNS, CDR2 SASEGT. CDR3 loop: CASSVSRTRRETQYF. The CDR3, as DNA: TGTGCCAGCAGTGTTTCGAGGACTAGAAGGGAGACCCAGTACTTC.

Remarks on this clone: Other DNA sequences from this sample encode an identical CDR3 as well. The chain recombines TRBV11-2 with TRBJ2-6; possible D gene TRBD2, 5 bases. The CDR3 spans 17 residues. Trimming stripped 2 bases from V and 1 base from J, with 12 bases between. Germline V gives CDR1 SGHAT, CDR2 FQNNGV. CDR3 region: CASSLNPRGSGANVLTF. In nucleotides, the CDR3 is TGTGCCAGCAGCTTAAACCCGAGAGGGTCTGGGGCCAACGTCCTGACTTTC.

The genes are TRBV15 and TRBJ2-5, with a possible D match to TRBD2 (5 bases). V lost 0 bases and J 3 bases, leaving 11 bases between the germline ends. In germline, CDR1 is LNHNV, CDR2 YYDKDF (reference sequence). The CDR3 is made up of 15 amino acids. DNA of the CDR3: TGTGCCACCAGCAGAGATCCGAGCGGTAAAGAGACCCAGTACTTC. The encoded protein is CATSRDPSGKETQYF.

This chain links TRBV27 with TRBJ2-1, with a tentative D call TRBD2 (5 bases). CDR3 size: 14 residues. Deletions cut 4 bases from V and 5 bases from J, with 12 bases between. Germline-derived CDR1 and CDR2 are MNHEY and SMNVEV (reference sequence). CDR3 nucleotides: TGTGCCAGCAGTTACCAGCGGCGAAACAATGAGCAGTTCTTC. The encoded protein is CASSYQRRNNEQFF.

The CDR3 reads CASSLPGAGTGELFF. CDR3 bases: TGTGCCAGCAGCTTGCCCGGGGCGGGGACCGGGGAGCTGTTTTTT. V and J are TRBV5-4 and TRBJ2-2; D possibly corresponds to TRBD2 (6 bases). The germline CDR1 and CDR2 sequences are SGHNT and YYREEE (reference sequence). The CDR3 covers 15 residues. V lost 1 base and J lost 5, with 12 bases in between. The full variable domain, with the rest looked up from reference TRBV5-4 and TRBJ2-2, is ETGVTQSPTHLIKTRGQQVTLRCSSQSGHNTVSWYQQALGQGPQFIFQYYREEENGRGNFPPRFSGLQFPNYSSELNVNALELDDSALYLCASSLPGAGTGELFFGEGSRLTVL.

This clone came up a few times. The genes are TRBV7-2 and TRBJ2-7, with 8 positions matching TRBD2. With 6 bases clipped from V and 3 bases from J, the junction kept 10 bases outside the gene matches. Per the germline V gene, CDR1 is SGHTA and CDR2 is FQGNSA. This CDR3 has 15 residues. For the CDR3, the DNA is TGTGCCAGCAGACGGAGCGGGAGCGGGATCTACGAGCAGTACTTC. It codes for CASRRSGSGIYEQYF. Full variable domain (missing parts from reference TRBV7-2 and TRBJ2-7): GAGVSQSPSNKVTEKGKDVELRCDPISGHTALYWYRQSLGQGLEFLIYFQGNSAPDKSGLPSDRFSAERTGGSVSTLTIQRTQQEDSAVYLCASRRSGSGIYEQYFGPGTRLTVT.

The chain is built from TRBV5-4 and TRBJ1-1; 8 bases line up with TRBD1. The V segment lost 2 bases and the J segment 10 bases; nucleotides outside the gene matches: 7. The germline V gene has CDR1 SGHNT and CDR2 YYREEE (reference sequence). The CDR3 has 13 amino acids. CDR3 sequence reads: CASSFPDRDGAFF. In nucleotides, the CDR3 is TGTGCCAGCAGCTTTCCGGACAGGGATGGAGCTTTCTTT.

This rearrangement joins TRBV19 to TRBJ2-5; D perhaps matches TRBD1 (5 bases). The CDR3 length is 13 residues. The germline CDR1 and CDR2 sequences are LNHDA and SQIVND (reference sequence). With 6 bases removed from V and 5 bases from J, the gap between germline ends came to 13 bases. The CDR3 sequence is CASRRNAGETQYF. CDR3 sequence (DNA): TGTGCCAGTAGAAGAAACGCAGGGGAGACCCAGTACTTC.

This chain connects TRBV11-2 to TRBJ2-7, with D possibly being TRBD2 (5 bases). The CDR3 totals 14 residues. Trimming cost V 7 bases and J 7 bases, with 20 bases left between them. Germline V gives CDR1 SGHAT, CDR2 FQNNGV. The CDR3 loop reads CASNSFPRAEEQYF. In DNA form, the CDR3 reads TGTGCCAGCAACTCCTTCCCGAGGGCAGAAGAGCAGTACTTC.

As concerns this clone: The same CDR3 also results from other DNA sequences found in this sample. V and J are TRBV20-1 and TRBJ2-7; TRBD1 aligns across 9 bases. Looked up from germline, CDR1 is DFQATT and CDR2 is SNEGSKA (reference sequence). The CDR3 consists of 11 residues. V lost 6 bases and J lost 5; bases outside the gene matches: 2. DNA of the CDR3: TGCAGTGCCAGGACAGGGGACGAGCAGTACTTC. As protein: CSARTGDEQYF.

This clone occurred a few times. The chain joins TRBV6-1 to TRBJ1-3; no reliable D call. The CDR3 runs to 16 residues. Germline V CDR1 and CDR2: MNHNS, SASEGT. The V end lost 0 bases, the J end lost 0 bases, and 9 bases lay between the germline ends. CDR3 sequence reads: CASSEAWESSGNTIYF. The CDR3 DNA is TGTGCCAGCAGTGAAGCTTGGGAGTCCTCTGGAAACACCATATATTTT.